This T cell receptor (beta chain) comes out of a study of cytotoxic CD8 clonotypes in ibrutinib-treated CLL. As for the study in general: Some 25 partial and 2 complete responses; at median roughly 6 years, roughly 15 remitted, 12 progressed.

About this clone: The antigen remains unidentified.

Deep sequencing aimed at 1 in 200,000 to 1 in 1 million T cells' resolution. Measured with immunoSEQ multiplex PCR; TCRdb has only the in-frame clones, and not every one. The sample records around 150,000 clones, 80% being singletons. Regarding the study as a whole: Contraction or stability on treatment was seen for public clonotypes, which were uncommon.

Genomic DNA for TCR beta libraries, roughly 2.1 micrograms, came from cryopreserved PBMCs. The length of the CDR3 is 17 residues. V lost 0 bases, J lost 0 bases, and 15 bases lay in between. V gene TRBV23-1 combines with J gene TRBJ2-7, with D perhaps TRBD1 (5 bases). TRBV23-1 carries the ORF label, with uncertain function. Sequencing was performed on PBMCs, taken after 36 months of ibrutinib treatment. This clonotype was obtained from a human donor with chronic lymphocytic leukemia. The CDR3 reads CASSQSLQGPSSYEQYF. The CDR3 nucleotides read TGCGCCAGCAGTCAATCTCTCCAGGGCCCTAGCTCCTACGAGCAGTACTTC.